Listed here is a single T cell receptor beta chain. The target antigen is unknown. This entry is derived from a study of Ad26.COV2.S vaccination and SARS-CoV-2 variants. Overall study: A participant enrolled in the COV1001 Ad26.COV2.S trial arm provided the sample. Each vaccinee took Ad26.COV2.S intramuscularly, once or twice 56 days apart. Findings of the study overall: The TCR breadth and depth analyses may have produced an underestimate of total T cell responses.

The protocol was immunoSEQ multiplex PCR, while the TCRdb copy is restricted to in-frame clones and leaves out a portion. This sample carries 500,000 or so clones, 80% to 90% of them seen once, and the ten largest clones take approximately 2.5%. Germline V gives CDR1 MGHDK, CDR2 SYGVNS. The V segment lost 4 bases and the J segment 4 bases; nucleotides outside the gene matches: 2. This CDR3 region has 14 residues. Specified treatment: around 19 received Ad26.COV2.S at low or high dose, single or two shots; several received placebo; per-sample allocation not given. On day 63 after the first injection, vaccine and placebo recipients gave samples. Wuhan-strain SARS-CoV-2 spike was expressed by the Ad26 vector that made up the vaccine.

The sequence derives from a person aged 18-60 years who received the Ad26.COV2.S COVID-19 vaccine or a placebo. This chain uses TRBV25-1 with TRBJ2-1, with 9 bases matching TRBD1. The sequencing here drew on peripheral blood, taken in a trial of Ad26.COV2.S vaccine versus placebo. CDR3 in DNA: TGTGCCAGCAGTGCGGGACAGGGTTACAATGAGCAGTTCTTC. Amino acid sequence: CASSAGQGYNEQFF.